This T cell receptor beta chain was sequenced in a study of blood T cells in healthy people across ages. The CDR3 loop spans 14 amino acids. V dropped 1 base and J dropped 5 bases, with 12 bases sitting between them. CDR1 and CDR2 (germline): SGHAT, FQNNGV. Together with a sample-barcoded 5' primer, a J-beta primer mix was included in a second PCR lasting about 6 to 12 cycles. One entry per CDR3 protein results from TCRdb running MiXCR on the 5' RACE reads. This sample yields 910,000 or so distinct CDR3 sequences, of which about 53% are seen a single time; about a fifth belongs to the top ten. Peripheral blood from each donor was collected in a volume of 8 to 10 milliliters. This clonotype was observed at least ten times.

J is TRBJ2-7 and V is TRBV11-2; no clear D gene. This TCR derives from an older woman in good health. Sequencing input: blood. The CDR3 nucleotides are TGTGCCAGCAGCTTAGCGTGGAAGGCCCACGAGCAGTACTTC. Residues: CASSLAWKAHEQYF.